This T cell receptor beta chain appears in the sequencing data of a study of blood T cell repertoires in COVID-19. The germline V gene encodes CDR1 LNHDA and CDR2 SQIVND (reference sequence). With 4 bases removed from V and 4 bases from J, the gap between germline ends came to 19 bases. CDR3 length: 17 residues. Profiling relied on immunoSEQ multiplex PCR, and the TCRdb table lists in-frame clones only, not all of them. The sample lists around 280,000 clones, roughly 90% seen once, with approximately 10% in the top ten. Sequenced sample: peripheral blood. This chain links TRBV19 with TRBJ2-2; possibly TRBD1 for D (6 bases). The TCR originated in a woman in her thirties with COVID-19, enrolled during active disease. CDR3: CASSTTTTDRPTGELFF. In DNA form, the CDR3 reads TGTGCCAGTAGTACGACGACCACGGACAGACCCACCGGGGAGCTGTTTTTT.